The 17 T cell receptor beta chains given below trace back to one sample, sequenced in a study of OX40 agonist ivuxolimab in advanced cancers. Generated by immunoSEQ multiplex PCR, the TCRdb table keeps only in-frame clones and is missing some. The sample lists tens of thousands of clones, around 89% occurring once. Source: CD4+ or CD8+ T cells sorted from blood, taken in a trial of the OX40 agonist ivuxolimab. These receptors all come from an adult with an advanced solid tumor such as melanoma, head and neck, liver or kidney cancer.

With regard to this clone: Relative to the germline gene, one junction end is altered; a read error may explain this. As DNA, the CDR3 is TGTGCCGGCTCACCAGGTGGTAACGCGAACACCGGGGAGCTGTTTTTT. It yields the protein CAGSPGGNANTGELFF. This chain connects TRBV18 to TRBJ2-2; no clear D gene. CDR1 and CDR2 (germline): KGHSH, LQKENI. This CDR3 spans 16 amino acids.

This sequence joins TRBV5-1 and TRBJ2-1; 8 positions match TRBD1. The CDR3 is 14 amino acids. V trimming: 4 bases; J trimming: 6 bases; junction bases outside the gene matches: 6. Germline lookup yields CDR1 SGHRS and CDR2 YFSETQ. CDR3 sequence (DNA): TGCGCCAGCAGCCTTGGACAGGGAAGCAATGAGCAGTTCTTC. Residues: CASSLGQGSNEQFF.

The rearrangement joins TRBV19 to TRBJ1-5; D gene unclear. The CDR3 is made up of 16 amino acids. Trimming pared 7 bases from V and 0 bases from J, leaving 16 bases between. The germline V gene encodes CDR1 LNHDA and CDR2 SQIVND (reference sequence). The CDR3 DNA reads TGTGCCAGTAAGAACTCCGGACGGTATAGCAATCAGCCCCAGCATTTT. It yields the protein CASKNSGRYSNQPQHF.

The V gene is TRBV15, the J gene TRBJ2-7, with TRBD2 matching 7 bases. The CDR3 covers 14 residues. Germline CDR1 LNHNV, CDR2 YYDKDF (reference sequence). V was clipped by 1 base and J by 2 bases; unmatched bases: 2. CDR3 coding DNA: TGTGCCACCAGCAGAGGGGGGGGAACCTACGAGCAGTACTTC. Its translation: CATSRGGGTYEQYF.

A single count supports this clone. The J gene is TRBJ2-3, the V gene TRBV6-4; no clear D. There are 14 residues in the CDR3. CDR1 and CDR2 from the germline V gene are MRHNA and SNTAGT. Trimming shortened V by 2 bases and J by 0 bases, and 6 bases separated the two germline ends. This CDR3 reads CASSDEKSTDTQYF. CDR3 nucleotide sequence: TGTGCCAGCAGTGACGAGAAGAGCACAGATACGCAGTATTTT.

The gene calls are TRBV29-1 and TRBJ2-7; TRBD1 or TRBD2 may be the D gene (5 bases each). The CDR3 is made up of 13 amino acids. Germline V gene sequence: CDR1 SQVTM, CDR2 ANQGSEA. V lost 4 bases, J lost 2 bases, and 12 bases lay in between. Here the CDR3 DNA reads TGCAGCGTTGGAGGGGTGTTGACCTACGAGCAGTACTTC. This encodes CSVGGVLTYEQYF.

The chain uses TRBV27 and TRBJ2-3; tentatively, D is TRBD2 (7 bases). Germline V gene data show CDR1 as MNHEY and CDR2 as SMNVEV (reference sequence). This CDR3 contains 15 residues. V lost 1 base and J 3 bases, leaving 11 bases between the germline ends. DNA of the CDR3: TGTGCCAGCAGTTTATTCCGGGGGGCAACAGATACGCAGTATTTT. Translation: CASSLFRGATDTQYF.

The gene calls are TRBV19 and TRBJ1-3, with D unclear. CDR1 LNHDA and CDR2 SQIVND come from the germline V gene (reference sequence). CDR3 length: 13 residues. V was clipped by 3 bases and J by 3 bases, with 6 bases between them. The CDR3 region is CASSMPVGNTIYF. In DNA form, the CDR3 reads TGTGCCAGTAGTATGCCGGTTGGAAACACCATATATTTT.

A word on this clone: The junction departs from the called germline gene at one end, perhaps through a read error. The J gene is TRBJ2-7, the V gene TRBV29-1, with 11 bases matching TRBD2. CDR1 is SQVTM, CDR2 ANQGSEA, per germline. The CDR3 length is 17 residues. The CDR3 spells CSVEELAGAGNAYEQYF. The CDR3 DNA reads TGCAGCGTGGAAGAACTAGCGGGGGCTGGTAACGCCTACGAGCAGTACTTC.

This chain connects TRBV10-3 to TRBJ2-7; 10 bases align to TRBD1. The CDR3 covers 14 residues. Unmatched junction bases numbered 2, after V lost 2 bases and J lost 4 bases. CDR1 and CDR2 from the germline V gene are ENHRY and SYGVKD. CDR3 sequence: CAISEGQGVYEQYF. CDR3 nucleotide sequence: TGTGCCATCAGTGAGGGACAGGGGGTATACGAGCAGTACTTC.

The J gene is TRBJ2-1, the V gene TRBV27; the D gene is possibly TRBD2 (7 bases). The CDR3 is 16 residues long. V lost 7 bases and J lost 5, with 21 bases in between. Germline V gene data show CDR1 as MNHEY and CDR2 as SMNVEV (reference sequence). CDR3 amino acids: CASNPGGAGAHNEQFF. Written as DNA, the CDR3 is TGTGCCAGCAATCCTGGGGGGGCCGGGGCCCACAATGAGCAGTTCTTC.

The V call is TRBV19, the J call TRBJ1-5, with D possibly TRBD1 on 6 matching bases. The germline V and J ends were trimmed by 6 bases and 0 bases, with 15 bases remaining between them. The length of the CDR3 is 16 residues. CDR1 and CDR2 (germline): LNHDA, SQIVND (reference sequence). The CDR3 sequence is CASSPMRGYSNQPQHF. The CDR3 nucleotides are TGTGCCAGTAGCCCGATGAGGGGGTATAGCAATCAGCCCCAGCATTTT. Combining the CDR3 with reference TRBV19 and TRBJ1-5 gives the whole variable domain DGGITQSPKYLFRKEGQNVTLSCEQNLNHDAMYWYRQDPGQGLRLIYYSQIVNDFQKGDIAEGYSVSREKKESFPLTVTSAQKNPTAFYLCASSPMRGYSNQPQHFGDGTRLSIL.

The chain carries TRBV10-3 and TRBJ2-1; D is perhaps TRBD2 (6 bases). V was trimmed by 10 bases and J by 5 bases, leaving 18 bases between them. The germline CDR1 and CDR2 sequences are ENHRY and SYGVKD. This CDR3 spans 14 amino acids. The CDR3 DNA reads TGTGCCAGCCGACTAGAGGCAGCGAACAATGAGCAGTTCTTC. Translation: CASRLEAANNEQFF.

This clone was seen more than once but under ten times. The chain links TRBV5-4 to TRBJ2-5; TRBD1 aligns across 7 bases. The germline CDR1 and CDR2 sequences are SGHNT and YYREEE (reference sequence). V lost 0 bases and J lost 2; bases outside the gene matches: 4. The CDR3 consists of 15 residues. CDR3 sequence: CASSLGTGIQETQYF. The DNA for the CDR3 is TGTGCCAGCAGCTTGGGGACAGGAATTCAAGAGACCCAGTACTTC.

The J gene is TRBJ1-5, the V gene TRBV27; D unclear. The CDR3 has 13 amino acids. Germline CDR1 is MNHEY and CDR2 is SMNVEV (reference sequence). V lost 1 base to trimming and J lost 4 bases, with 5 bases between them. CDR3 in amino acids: CASSLFGNQPQHF. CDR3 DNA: TGTGCCAGCAGTTTATTTGGAAATCAGCCCCAGCATTTT.

CDR3 region: CASRAGTYGYTF. As DNA, the CDR3 is TGTGCCAGCAGAGCGGGCACCTATGGCTACACCTTC. The chain is built from TRBV6-5 and TRBJ1-2; D unclear. This CDR3 has 12 amino acids. Trimming left V 6 bases short and J 4 bases short, with 9 bases between. Germline CDR1 MNHEY, CDR2 SVGAGI.

This CDR3 is CASSLGLAGGYNEQFF. In DNA form, the CDR3 reads TGCGCCAGCAGCTTGGGACTAGCGGGCGGCTACAATGAGCAGTTCTTC. The V call is TRBV5-1, the J call TRBJ2-1; 10 bases agree with TRBD2. V was clipped by 0 bases and J by 3 bases; unmatched bases: 3. Per the germline V gene, CDR1 is SGHRS and CDR2 is YFSETQ. The CDR3 is made up of 16 amino acids.